The clone carrying this TCR beta chain turned up a few times. Its target is not known. The CDR3 covers 13 residues. V dropped 4 bases and J dropped 7 bases, with 11 bases sitting between them. Germline V gene lookup returns CDR1 SGHTA and CDR2 FQGNSA. From the 5' RACE reads, TCRdb called clonotypes with MiXCR, one entry per CDR3 protein. The sample yields fewer than 500,000 distinct CDR3 sequences, 20% to 25% seen once. The record originates from a study of identical twins. Study-wide results and caveats: Within twin pairs, the out-of-frame alpha sequences they shared showed excess low generation probability.

These data also featured in a second study, about T cells expressing NK-cell markers.

The TCR was taken from a woman in her late teens or twenties in good health. Material: CD4+ T cells sorted from blood. The V and J genes are TRBV7-2 and TRBJ2-1, with a weak D call TRBD2 (5 bases). DNA of the CDR3: TGTGCCAGCAGCTCGCGGGTGGGGAATGAGCAGTTCTTC. Its translation: CASSSRVGNEQFF.